These 2 T cell receptor beta chains originate from one sample sequenced in a study of blood T cell repertoires in COVID-19. The data were produced by immunoSEQ multiplex PCR, yet TCRdb's version contains in-frame clones alone and is incomplete. The table lists fewer than 300,000 clones, approximately 90% of them singletons. Sequenced: PBMCs or T cells enriched from blood (not recorded which). These receptors originate from a man aged 35 to 55 who had recovered from COVID-19.

V usage is TRBV6-5 and J usage is TRBJ1-6; D remains ambiguous. The CDR3 covers 16 residues. Deletions cut 4 bases from V and 5 bases from J, with 15 bases between. The germline V gene has CDR1 MNHEY and CDR2 SVGAGI. This chain's CDR3 is CASSWGSTKNNSPLHF. The CDR3 bases are TGTGCCAGCAGTTGGGGTTCGACTAAAAATAATTCACCCCTCCACTTT.

The chain is built from TRBV7-7 and TRBJ2-5; D is ambiguous. The germline gives CDR1 SSHAT, CDR2 FNYEAQ (reference sequence). The V end lost 1 base, the J end lost 4 bases, and 7 bases lay between the germline ends. This CDR3 comprises 13 residues. CDR3 nucleotides: TGTGCCAGCAGCTTAGACCAAGCAGAGACCCAGTACTTC. Translating gives CASSLDQAETQYF.